This T cell receptor (beta chain) appears in the sequencing data of a study of T-cell reconstitution after alpha-beta-depleted transplantation in children. CDR1 MDHEN and CDR2 SYDVKM come from the germline V gene. The V end was cut by 8 bases, the J end by 2 bases, with 7 bases between. The CDR3 has 11 residues. Construction of the TCRbeta library involved unique molecular identifiers. TCRdb called the PCR reads again in MiXCR, with one record for every CDR3 protein. The repertoire holds about 230,000 distinct CDR3 sequences, around 12% seen once, with around 2.5% in the top ten. At least ten counts were recorded for this clonotype.

V gene TRBV28 combines with J gene TRBJ2-7; no clear D. The sample in question was PBMCs from the stem cell graft donor, obtained from the stem cell graft. The sequence was obtained from a human donor who donated a stem cell graft to a child with acute lymphoblastic leukemia. CDR3 DNA: TGTGCCAGCGGGGTTACCTACGAGCAGTACTTC. It specifies CASGVTYEQYF. The full variable domain, rest sourced from reference TRBV28 and TRBJ2-7, is DVKVTQSSRYLVKRTGEKVFLECVQDMDHENMFWYRQDPGLGLRLIYFSYDVKMKEKGDIPEGYSVSREKKERFSLILESASTNQTSMYLCASGVTYEQYFGPGTRLTVT.